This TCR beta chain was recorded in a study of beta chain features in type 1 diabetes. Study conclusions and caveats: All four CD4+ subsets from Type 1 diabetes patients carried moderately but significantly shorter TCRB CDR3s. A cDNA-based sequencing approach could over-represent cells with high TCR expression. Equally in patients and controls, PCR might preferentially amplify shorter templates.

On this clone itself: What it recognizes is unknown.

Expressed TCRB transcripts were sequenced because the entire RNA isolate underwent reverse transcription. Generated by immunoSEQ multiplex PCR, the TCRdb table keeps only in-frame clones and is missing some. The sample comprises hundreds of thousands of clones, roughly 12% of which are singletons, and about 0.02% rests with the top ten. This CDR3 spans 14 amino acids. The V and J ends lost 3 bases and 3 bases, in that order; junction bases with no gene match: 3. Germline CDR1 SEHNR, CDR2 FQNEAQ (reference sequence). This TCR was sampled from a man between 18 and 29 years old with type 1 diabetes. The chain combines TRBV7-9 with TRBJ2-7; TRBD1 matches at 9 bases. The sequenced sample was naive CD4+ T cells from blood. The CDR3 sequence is CASSFNRGLYEQYF. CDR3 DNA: TGTGCCAGCAGCTTCAACAGGGGGCTCTACGAGCAGTACTTC.